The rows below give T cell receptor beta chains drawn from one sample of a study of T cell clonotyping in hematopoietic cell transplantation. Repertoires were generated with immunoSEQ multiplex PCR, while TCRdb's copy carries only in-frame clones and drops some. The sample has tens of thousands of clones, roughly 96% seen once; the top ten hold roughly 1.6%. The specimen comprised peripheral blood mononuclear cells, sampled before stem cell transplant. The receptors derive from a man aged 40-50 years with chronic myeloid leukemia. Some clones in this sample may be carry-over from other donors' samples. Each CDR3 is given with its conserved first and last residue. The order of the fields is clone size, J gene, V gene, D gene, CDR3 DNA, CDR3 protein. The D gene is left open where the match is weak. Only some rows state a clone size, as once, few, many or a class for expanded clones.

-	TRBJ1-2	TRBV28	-	TGTGCCAGCAGACCTTCTGACAGACCTTATGGCTACACCTTC	CASRPSDRPYGYTF
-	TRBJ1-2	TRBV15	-	TGTGCCACCAGCAGAGCCGGAGGCAGGGTTAACTATGGCTACACCTTC	CATSRAGGRVNYGYTF
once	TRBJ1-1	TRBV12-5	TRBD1	TGTGCTAGTGGTTTGGTGTCAGGGGGTCCCTTTTTT	CASGLVSGGPFF
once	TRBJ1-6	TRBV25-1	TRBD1	TGTGCCAGCAGTGAATGGGCAGGGGGTAATTCACCCCTCCACTTT	CASSEWAGGNSPLHF
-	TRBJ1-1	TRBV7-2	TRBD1	TGTGCCAGCAGCCCTCAACAGGGGTTGAACACTGAAGCTTTCTTT	CASSPQQGLNTEAFF
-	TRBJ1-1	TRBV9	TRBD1	TGTGCCAGCAGCAAAACAGGGGGCGTTTTGAACACTGAAGCTTTCTTT	CASSKTGGVLNTEAFF
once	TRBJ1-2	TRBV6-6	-	TGTGCCAGCAGTTACTCGACGGGTCCGGGAGGCTACACCTTC	CASSYSTGPGGYTF
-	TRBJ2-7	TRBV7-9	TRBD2	TGTGCCAGCAGCCCCGGCGGGAGGGATATCTCCTACGAGCAGTACTTC	CASSPGGRDISYEQYF
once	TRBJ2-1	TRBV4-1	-	TGCGCCAGCAGCCAAGATGGAATCGGATTTAATGAGCAGTTCTTC	CASSQDGIGFNEQFF
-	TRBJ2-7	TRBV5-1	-	TGCGCCAGCAGCTTTAACGGCTTTGAGGGTTCTTCCCAGTACTTC	CASSFNGFEGSSQYF
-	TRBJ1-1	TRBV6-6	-	TGTGCCAGCTACCCCAGGTGGGCCACTGAAGCTTTCTTT	CASYPRWATEAFF
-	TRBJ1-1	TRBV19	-	TGTGCCAGTAGTAGGGGAGGGTTCCTTATGAACACTGAAGCTTTCTTT	CASSRGGFLMNTEAFF
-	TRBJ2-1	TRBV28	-	TGTGCCAGCAGTTTCGGGGTGAATGAGCAGTTCTTC	CASSFGVNEQFF
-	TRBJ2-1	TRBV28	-	TGTGCCAGCAGGCCTCCCGGCTCCTACAATGAGCAGTTCTTC	CASRPPGSYNEQFF
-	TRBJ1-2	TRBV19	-	TGTGCCAGTAGTATAAACTATGGCTACACCTTC	CASSINYGYTF
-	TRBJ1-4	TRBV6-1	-	TGTGCCAGCAGTGATCCGGGCCAGCGGGGTAATGAAAAACTGTTTTTT	CASSDPGQRGNEKLFF
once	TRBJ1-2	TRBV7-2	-	TGTGCCAGCAGCTACTATGGCTACACCTTC	CASSYYGYTF
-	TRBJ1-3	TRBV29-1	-	TGCAGCGTTGGCCAGACAGGCTCTGGAAACACCATATATTTT	CSVGQTGSGNTIYF
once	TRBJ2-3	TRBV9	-	TGTGCCAGCAGCGTACAGCCAGCCCACACAGATACGCAGTATTTT	CASSVQPAHTDTQYF
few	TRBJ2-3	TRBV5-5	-	TGTGCCAGCAGCTTGGATCTGACAGATACGCAGTATTTT	CASSLDLTDTQYF
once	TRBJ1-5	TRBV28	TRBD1	TGTGCCACACGGACCGGGACAGCAAATCAGCCCCAGCATTTT	CATRTGTANQPQHF
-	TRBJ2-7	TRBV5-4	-	TGTGCCAGCAGCCCGGTGGGGACAATCGACGAGCAGTACTTC	CASSPVGTIDEQYF
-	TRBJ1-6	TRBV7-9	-	TGTGCCAGCAGCTCCCGGACCGATAATAATTCACCCCTCCACTTT	CASSSRTDNNSPLHF
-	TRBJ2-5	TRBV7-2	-	TGTGCCAGCAGCTTGGGGTCGCGGGGTGCCCAAGAGACCCAGTACTTC	CASSLGSRGAQETQYF
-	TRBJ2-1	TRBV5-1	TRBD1	TGCGCCAGCAGCTTTGGACAGGGGGCTAATGAGCAGTTCTTC	CASSFGQGANEQFF
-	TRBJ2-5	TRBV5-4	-	TGTGCCAGCAGCATAACAGGGTACCAAGAGACCCAGTACTTC	CASSITGYQETQYF
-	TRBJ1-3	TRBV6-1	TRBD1	TGTGCCAGCAGCATACAGGGGCTCTCTGGAAACACCATATATTTT	CASSIQGLSGNTIYF